Listed here are 21 T cell receptor beta chains from one sample, sequenced in a study of blood T cell repertoires in COVID-19. TCRdb keeps only in-frame clones here, not all; method: immunoSEQ multiplex PCR. Found here are roughly 110,000 clones, over 60% of them singletons; the top ten hold 4% to 5.5%. The sample consisted of peripheral blood. These receptors came from a man in his 70s with acute or convalescent COVID-19.

The CDR3 loop reads CASSYSTRSNEQFF. CDR3 nucleotide sequence: TGTGCCAGCAGTTACTCGACGCGGAGCAATGAGCAGTTCTTC. The V and J genes are TRBV6-5 and TRBJ2-1, with no clear D. The germline gives CDR1 MNHEY, CDR2 SVGAGI. This CDR3 has 14 residues. Between the trimmed V and J ends, which lost 0 bases and 6 bases, there was a span of 9 bases.

The chain joins TRBV6-5 to TRBJ2-7; 8 positions match TRBD1. The CDR3 length is 15 residues. The germline V gene has CDR1 MNHEY and CDR2 SVGAGI. V dropped 0 bases and J dropped 4; count of bases not matched to a gene: 5. CDR3 residues: CASSYSAGGGYEQYF. CDR3 sequence (DNA): TGTGCCAGCAGTTACTCGGCAGGGGGCGGATACGAGCAGTACTTC.

The chain combines TRBV4-1 with TRBJ1-5; TRBD1 matches 7 bases. The CDR3 has 15 amino acids. Germline values: CDR1 MGHRA, CDR2 YSYEKL. With 3 bases clipped from V and 2 bases from J, the junction kept 4 bases outside the gene matches. The CDR3 region is CASSQDDRGNQPQHF. The CDR3 coding sequence is TGCGCCAGCAGCCAGGATGACAGGGGCAATCAGCCCCAGCATTTT.

This chain links TRBV14 with TRBJ2-7; 10 nucleotides match TRBD2. CDR3 length: 17 residues. Trimming took 1 base from V and 4 from J; bases not matched to a gene: 10. The V gene's germline CDR1 is SGHDN and CDR2 FVKESK. The CDR3 DNA is TGTGCCAGCAGCCAAGGTGCGGCTAGCGGGGGTGTTTACGAGCAGTACTTC. This translates into CASSQGAASGGVYEQYF.

CDR3 residues: CASRGDSYEQYF. Written as DNA, the CDR3 is TGTGCCAGCAGAGGGGACAGCTACGAGCAGTACTTC. V and J are TRBV6-5 and TRBJ2-7; the match to TRBD1 covers 7 bases. The CDR3 is made up of 12 amino acids. V lost 6 bases, J lost 3 bases, and 2 bases stayed unmatched. Germline lookup yields CDR1 MNHEY and CDR2 SVGAGI.

The gene calls are TRBV29-1 and TRBJ2-3; the match to TRBD1 covers 8 bases. From germline, CDR1 is SQVTM and CDR2 ANQGSEA. CDR3 length: 11 residues. In DNA, the CDR3 is TGCAGGGCCTACGACAGGGGTGGGCAGTATTTT. Translation: CRAYDRGGQYF.

The chain has TRBV11-2 and TRBJ2-7; TRBD1 agrees at 9 bases. Germline V CDR1 and CDR2: SGHAT, FQNNGV. The CDR3 is 16 residues long. V trimming: 3 bases; J trimming: 3 bases; junction bases outside the gene matches: 9. DNA of the CDR3: TGTGCCAGCAGCTTTATACCGACAGGGGGACTCTACGAGCAGTACTTC. Protein: CASSFIPTGGLYEQYF.

J is TRBJ2-7 and V is TRBV9, with 9 bases lining up with TRBD1. CDR1 and CDR2 (germline): SGDLS, YYNGEE. This CDR3 contains 16 residues. After removal of 1 base from V and 3 bases from J, the junction contained 8 bases not matched to a gene. CDR3 in DNA: TGTGCCAGCAGCGTATTAGGACAGGGGTCCGTCTACGAGCAGTACTTC. Protein sequence: CASSVLGQGSVYEQYF.

The chain links TRBV15 to TRBJ2-1, with D perhaps matching TRBD1 (5 bases). There are 16 residues in the CDR3. Germline CDR1 is LNHNV and CDR2 is YYDKDF (reference sequence). V was clipped by 0 bases and J by 7 bases, with 16 bases between them. The CDR3 is CATSRDHSAGSNEQFF. CDR3 nucleotide sequence: TGTGCCACCAGCAGAGATCATTCGGCAGGGTCGAATGAGCAGTTCTTC.

This clone showed up just once. The chain joins TRBV4-3 to TRBJ1-5, with D perhaps matching TRBD1 (6 bases). This CDR3 spans 16 amino acids. Trimming stripped 0 bases from V and 7 bases from J, with 16 bases between. From germline, CDR1 is LGHNA and CDR2 YSLEER. The CDR3 here is CASSQELGAQRQPQHF. The CDR3, as DNA: TGCGCCAGCAGCCAAGAATTGGGGGCCCAACGACAGCCCCAGCATTTT.

The chain is built from TRBV18 and TRBJ1-3; TRBD1 is a possible D gene (6 bases). CDR3 length equals 16 residues. With 3 bases removed from V and 0 bases from J, the gap between germline ends came to 12 bases. Germline lookup yields CDR1 KGHSH and CDR2 LQKENI. The CDR3 region is CASSPDSASSGNTIYF. Written as DNA, the CDR3 is TGTGCCAGCTCACCGGACAGTGCGAGCTCTGGAAACACCATATATTTT.

V gene TRBV3-1 (or the pseudogene TRBV3-2) combines with J gene TRBJ1-1; 7 positions match TRBD1. The CDR3 spans 16 residues. Germline values: CDR1 LGHDT, CDR2 YNNKEL (reference sequence). J was trimmed by 5 bases and V by 4 bases; bases with no gene match: 13. CDR3 coding DNA: TGTGCCAGCAGCCCGGGGACAGAGCGTTTGTATACTGAAGCTTTCTTT. Translation gives CASSPGTERLYTEAFF.

The chain joins TRBV6-6 to TRBJ2-1; possibly TRBD1 for D (5 bases). The CDR3 length is 14 residues. V dropped 6 bases and J dropped 2 bases, with 11 bases sitting between them. Germline V gene lookup returns CDR1 MNHNY and CDR2 SVGAGI (reference sequence). The CDR3 protein is CASRDGAPYNEQFF. The CDR3 nucleotides are TGTGCCAGCAGGGATGGGGCTCCCTACAATGAGCAGTTCTTC.

The J gene is TRBJ1-1, the V gene TRBV29-1; TRBD1 might be the D (6 bases). The CDR3 is 13 amino acids. Germline V gene lookup returns CDR1 SQVTM and CDR2 ANQGSEA. Trimming took 7 bases from V and 4 from J, leaving 16 bases between them. The DNA of the CDR3 is TGCAGCGCTCAACAGGGATTGGGCACTGAAGCTTTCTTT. It codes for CSAQQGLGTEAFF.

This sequence joins TRBV9 and TRBJ1-6, with TRBD1 as a possible D gene (5 bases). The germline CDR1 and CDR2 sequences are SGDLS and YYNGEE. This CDR3 has 14 amino acids. The V end was cut by 0 bases, the J end by 10 bases, with 11 bases between. CDR3 nucleotides: TGTGCCAGCAGCGTAGATGATCAGGGATCACCCCTCCACTTT. This sequence encodes CASSVDDQGSPLHF.

This clone was picked up many times. The gene calls are TRBV1 and TRBJ1-5; the table's D gene call, TRBD1, was not cross checked with the DNA. TRBV1 is a pseudogene locus. This CDR3 has 17 amino acids. CDR3 sequence (DNA): TGCACCAGCAGCCAAGATAGGAGACAGGGGTATCATCAGCCCCAGCATTTT. Its protein product is CTSSQDRRQGYHQPQHF.

V gene TRBV2 combines with J gene TRBJ1-6; D is unclear. V was clipped by 7 bases and J by 4 bases, with 11 bases between them. From germline, CDR1 is SNHLY and CDR2 FYNNEI. This CDR3 comprises 14 residues. The CDR3 here is CASIGGLYNSPLHF. The CDR3 coding sequence is TGTGCCAGCATTGGAGGGTTGTATAATTCACCCCTCCACTTT.

The rearrangement links TRBV5-1 to TRBJ2-3; 9 nucleotides agree with TRBD2. Germline CDR1 reads SGHRS; CDR2 reads YFSETQ. After removal of 3 bases from V and 1 base from J, the junction contained 6 bases not matched to a gene. This CDR3 region has 16 residues. CDR3 protein: CASSSTTSGGTDTQYF. The CDR3 bases are TGCGCCAGCAGCTCGACGACTAGCGGTGGCACAGATACGCAGTATTTT. Based on the CDR3 plus reference TRBV5-1 and TRBJ2-3, the full variable domain is KAGVTQTPRYLIKTRGQQVTLSCSPISGHRSVSWYQQTPGQGLQFLFEYFSETQRNKGNFPGRFSGRQFSNSRSEMNVSTLELGDSALYLCASSSTTSGGTDTQYFGPGTRLTVL.

The chain is built from TRBV27 and TRBJ1-5, with D perhaps TRBD1 (5 bases). The germline gives CDR1 MNHEY, CDR2 SMNVEV (reference sequence). The CDR3 length is 14 residues. Trimming took 3 bases from V and 3 from J, leaving 9 bases between them. The CDR3 sequence: CASSFDRFNQPQHF. The CDR3 DNA follows: TGTGCCAGCAGTTTCGACAGATTCAATCAGCCCCAGCATTTT.

The genes are TRBV18 and TRBJ2-7; D gene uncertain. V lost 3 bases to trimming and J lost 3 bases, with 15 bases between them. The CDR3 sequence is 15 residues long. CDR1 is KGHSH and CDR2 is LQKENI in the germline V gene. In DNA form, the CDR3 reads TGTGCCAGCTCACCTTCCGCCGGGTCCCACTACGAGCAGTACTTC. Protein: CASSPSAGSHYEQYF.

The chain employs TRBV9 and TRBJ2-6; TRBD2 might be the D (5 bases). The CDR3 sequence is 15 residues long. Trimming stripped 0 bases from V and 3 bases from J, with 7 bases between. Germline V gives CDR1 SGDLS, CDR2 YYNGEE. The CDR3 sequence is CASSVAGSGANVLTF. CDR3 nucleotides: TGTGCCAGCAGCGTAGCGGGGAGTGGGGCCAACGTCCTGACTTTC.